This passage covers 2 T cell receptor beta chains from one sample sequenced in a study of blood T cell repertoires in COVID-19. Profiled with immunoSEQ multiplex PCR; TCRdb holds only in-frame clones, not every one. The data show fewer than 200,000 clones, 65% to 90% seen once. Input material: peripheral blood. These receptors originate from a human donor in a cohort sampled during active COVID-19.

As DNA, the CDR3 is TGTGCCAGCAGCCCCTCGGCGGCGAACACCGGGGAGCTGTTTTTT. As protein: CASSPSAANTGELFF. The genes are TRBV7-9 and TRBJ2-2; D gene unclear. From germline, CDR1 is SEHNR and CDR2 FQNEAQ (reference sequence). V lost 5 bases to trimming and J lost 0 bases, with 10 bases between them. CDR3 length: 15 amino acids. Together with reference TRBV7-9 and TRBJ2-2, the CDR3 gives the full variable domain: DTGVSQNPRHKITKRGQNVTFRCDPISEHNRLYWYRQTLGQGPEFLTYFQNEAQLEKSRLLSDRFSAERPKGSFSTLEIQRTEQGDSAMYLCASSPSAANTGELFFGEGSRLTVL.

This clone was seen just once. The CDR3 is CASSHSGSGGNTIYF. The CDR3 bases are TGCGCCAGCAGTCACTCGGGGTCCGGTGGAAACACCATATATTTT. V is TRBV5-1 and J is TRBJ1-3; the D is unclear. The CDR3 runs 15 residues. V dropped 5 bases and J dropped 3 bases, with 15 bases sitting between them. Germline CDR1 is SGHRS and CDR2 is YFSETQ.